The 29 T cell receptor beta chains given below trace back to one sample, sequenced in a study of technical replicates of blood from several donors (dated by TCRdb to the late 2010s). Libraries came from the immunoSEQ multiplex PCR assay. What TCRdb holds here is the immuneACCESS table cut down to in-frame rearrangements. Part of the clones is not present; checked against another copy, under half of the missing clones reflect an unresolved V gene, and the others are unexplained. This sample is represented by about 94,000 clones; 96% of them were singletons. Of the sample, roughly 0.39% falls within the top ten clones. The source material was T cells isolated from PBMCs. The receptors originated from a human donor in good health.

The chain links TRBV10-2 to TRBJ2-7, with a tentative D call TRBD2 (6 bases). V dropped 10 bases and J dropped 7 bases, with 20 bases sitting between them. The CDR3 has 13 residues. CDR1 is WSHSY and CDR2 is SAAADI in the germline V gene. For the CDR3, the DNA is TGCGCCACCCGGGGGATAGGGAGAGTTGAGCAGTACTTC. This encodes CATRGIGRVEQYF.

The chain has TRBV6-1 and TRBJ1-2; no reliable D call. V shed 11 bases and J shed 3 bases, with 13 bases lying between them. This CDR3 spans 12 amino acids. CDR1 and CDR2 from the germline V gene are MNHNS and SASEGT. As DNA, the CDR3 is TGTGCCGGCGGCTCGGCGTACTATGGCTACACCTTC. This encodes CAGGSAYYGYTF.

The V gene is TRBV5-8, the J gene TRBJ2-1; 7 bases agree with TRBD1. The junction had 9 bases not matched to a gene; V was cut back by 1 base and J by 2 bases. Germline CDR1 SGHTS, CDR2 YDEGEE. The CDR3 is 17 residues long. CDR3 nucleotide sequence: TGTGCCAGCAGCTTGTTTGTCGGACAGGACACCTACAATGAGCAGTTCTTC. As protein: CASSLFVGQDTYNEQFF.

The count of this clone is one. This chain uses TRBV7-3 with TRBJ1-3; tentative D call: TRBD1 (5 bases). CDR3 length equals 16 residues. Germline CDR1 is SGHTA and CDR2 is FQGTGA. Trimming left V 5 bases short and J 2 bases short, with 16 bases between. This chain's CDR3 is CASSPNSRQPGNTIYF. The CDR3 nucleotides read TGTGCCAGCAGCCCTAACTCTAGACAGCCTGGAAACACCATATATTTT.

This chain uses TRBV9 with TRBJ2-7, with a weak D call TRBD1 (5 bases). The CDR3 is 15 amino acids. V was pared by 4 bases and J by 3 bases, with 17 bases between. Per the germline V gene, CDR1 is SGDLS and CDR2 is YYNGEE. CDR3 in DNA: TGTGCCAGCAGCCCCGAAGGGGCGGCGATCTACGAGCAGTACTTC. This encodes CASSPEGAAIYEQYF.

The chain carries TRBV13 and TRBJ2-1, with 8 bases that match TRBD2. The J segment lost 1 base and the V segment lost 5 bases, leaving 10 bases of the junction unmatched. CDR1 and CDR2 from the germline V gene are PRHDT and FYEKMQ (reference sequence). This CDR3 contains 17 residues. CDR3 DNA: TGTGCCAGCAGCCCTGCAAGCGGGAGTGGTTCCTACAATGAGCAGTTCTTC. Translating gives CASSPASGSGSYNEQFF.

The rearrangement uses TRBV13 and TRBJ2-7; TRBD2 matches 13 bases. V trimming: 4 bases; J trimming: 4 bases; junction bases outside the gene matches: 4. This CDR3 is built from 15 residues. Germline V gene data show CDR1 as PRHDT and CDR2 as FYEKMQ (reference sequence). In nucleotides, the CDR3 is TGTGCCAGCAGCTCGGGACTAGCGGGAATATACGAGCAGTACTTC. Encoded protein: CASSSGLAGIYEQYF.

V is TRBV13 and J is TRBJ2-7, with 8 bases matching TRBD2. The CDR3 covers 14 residues. Per the germline V gene, CDR1 is PRHDT and CDR2 is FYEKMQ (reference sequence). J gave up 0 bases and V 4 bases, and 2 bases lay outside the gene matches. CDR3 residues: CASSSSGSSYEQYF. CDR3 nucleotide sequence: TGTGCCAGCAGCTCTAGCGGGTCCTCCTACGAGCAGTACTTC.

This rearrangement joins TRBV19 to TRBJ2-7; 9 bases are shared with TRBD1. Germline lookup yields CDR1 LNHDA and CDR2 SQIVND (reference sequence). The CDR3 contains 14 residues. V lost 3 bases to trimming and J lost 6 bases; unmatched junction nucleotides: 6. In nucleotides, the CDR3 is TGTGCCAGTAGTATCGGGACAGGGTTGGTCGAGCAGTACTTC. Its translation is CASSIGTGLVEQYF.

V usage is TRBV6-6 and J usage is TRBJ1-5, with D maybe TRBD1 (5 bases). Germline assignment: CDR1 MNHNY and CDR2 SVGAGI (reference sequence). There are 14 residues in the CDR3. V dropped 6 bases and J dropped 3 bases, with 12 bases sitting between them. The CDR3 here is CASRAQVTNQPQHF. CDR3 nucleotide sequence: TGTGCCAGCAGGGCACAGGTTACCAATCAGCCCCAGCATTTT.

The rearrangement links TRBV7-6 to TRBJ2-5; the D is unclear. V lost 3 bases and J lost 0, with 8 bases in between. Germline CDR1 is SGHVS and CDR2 is FNYEAQ. This CDR3 spans 14 amino acids. CDR3 sequence reads: CASSFWADQETQYF. In DNA form, the CDR3 reads TGTGCCAGCAGCTTCTGGGCTGACCAAGAGACCCAGTACTTC.

The chain is built from TRBV28 and TRBJ2-7; D perhaps matches TRBD1 (5 bases). CDR1 and CDR2 from the germline V gene are MDHEN and SYDVKM. The CDR3 has 16 amino acids. Between the trimmed V and J ends, which lost 8 bases and 3 bases, there was a span of 23 bases. Here the CDR3 DNA reads TGTGCCAGCTATGGGCAGGGCCTCTGGGATGGCTACGAGCAGTACTTC. Residues: CASYGQGLWDGYEQYF.

This clone was seen a single time. The J gene is TRBJ2-2, the V gene TRBV7-9; tentatively, D is TRBD1 (5 bases). Trimming took 7 bases from V and 0 from J, leaving 18 bases between them. Germline CDR1 SEHNR, CDR2 FQNEAQ (reference sequence). The CDR3 length is 17 residues. The CDR3 coding sequence is TGTGCCAGCACCATCTTAGGGGCCCTGTCGAACACCGGGGAGCTGTTTTTT. Translating gives CASTILGALSNTGELFF.

The genes are TRBV30 and TRBJ1-4; D is unresolved. The ends were cut back, 3 bases at V and 1 base at J, with 12 bases in the middle. The CDR3 covers 15 residues. Germline values: CDR1 GTSNPN, CDR2 SVGIG (reference sequence). This CDR3 is CAWSPLVVTNEKLFF. Written as DNA, the CDR3 is TGTGCCTGGAGCCCGCTAGTGGTAACTAATGAAAAACTGTTTTTT. Variable domain in full (rest from reference TRBV30 and TRBJ1-4): SQTIHQWPATLVQPVGSPLSLECTVEGTSNPNLYWYRQAAGRGLQLLFYSVGIGQISSEVPQNLSASRPQDRQFILSSKKLLLSDSGFYLCAWSPLVVTNEKLFFGSGTQLSVL.

V gene TRBV9 combines with J gene TRBJ2-1; D perhaps matches TRBD2 (7 bases). The V and J ends lost 4 bases and 10 bases respectively, with 12 bases between them. The CDR3 length is 12 residues. CDR1 SGDLS and CDR2 YYNGEE come from the germline V gene. CDR3 in amino acids: CASSRGAGEQFF. In DNA form, the CDR3 reads TGTGCCAGCAGCCGGGGGGCGGGAGAGCAGTTCTTC.

The chain joins TRBV7-9 to TRBJ2-1; D unresolved. This CDR3 comprises 11 residues. Deletions cut 5 bases from V and 4 bases from J, with 3 bases between. The germline V gene encodes CDR1 SEHNR and CDR2 FQNEAQ (reference sequence). CDR3 sequence reads: CASSIYNEQFF. The CDR3 nucleotides are TGTGCCAGCAGCATATACAATGAGCAGTTCTTC.

The V call is TRBV5-1, the J call TRBJ2-7; weak D call: TRBD1 (5 bases). Germline CDR1 SGHRS, CDR2 YFSETQ. The CDR3 sequence is 12 residues long. V was pared by 2 bases and J by 6 bases, with 9 bases between. The CDR3 sequence is CASSFTGSEQYF. The CDR3 DNA reads as TGCGCCAGCAGCTTCACAGGCTCCGAGCAGTACTTC.

The genes are TRBV28 and TRBJ2-7; 8 bases match TRBD2. J was trimmed by 7 bases and V by 6 bases; bases with no gene match: 11. The germline V gene has CDR1 MDHEN and CDR2 SYDVKM. The CDR3 runs 14 residues. CDR3 in amino acids: CASRGEREIEEQYF. DNA of the CDR3: TGTGCCAGCAGAGGGGAGCGGGAGATCGAGGAGCAGTACTTC.

The chain uses TRBV18 and TRBJ2-7; TRBD2 is a possible D gene (5 bases). V dropped 2 bases and J dropped 2 bases, with 13 bases sitting between them. The CDR3 contains 15 residues. The germline CDR1 and CDR2 sequences are KGHSH and LQKENI. The CDR3 DNA is TGTGCCAGCTCACCAAGAGGGCCGCAACCCTACGAGCAGTACTTC. As protein: CASSPRGPQPYEQYF.

The V gene is TRBV6-6, the J gene TRBJ2-2; D may be TRBD2 (6 bases). Looked up from germline, CDR1 is MNHNY and CDR2 is SVGAGI (reference sequence). The V end was cut by 11 bases, the J end by 5 bases, with 9 bases between. The CDR3 extends over 11 amino acids. CDR3 sequence: CAGGETGELFF. CDR3 sequence (DNA): TGTGCCGGAGGGGAGACCGGGGAGCTGTTTTTT.

The V call is TRBV27, the J call TRBJ2-3, with 7 nucleotides matching TRBD1. CDR3 length: 15 amino acids. The germline V gene has CDR1 MNHEY and CDR2 SMNVEV (reference sequence). V was clipped by 6 bases and J by 0 bases; unmatched bases: 6. In DNA, the CDR3 is TGTGCCAGCAGCTTAGGGACAGTAAGCACAGATACGCAGTATTTT. Translated: CASSLGTVSTDTQYF.

The J gene is TRBJ2-3, the V gene TRBV28, with 9 bases that match TRBD1. The CDR3 is 15 residues long. Trimming at V came to 5 bases and at J to 2 bases, leaving 5 bases not matched to a gene. Germline V gene data show CDR1 as MDHEN and CDR2 as SYDVKM. CDR3 coding DNA: TGTGCCAGCAGTCCCGGGACAGGGTACACAGATACGCAGTATTTT. Its protein product is CASSPGTGYTDTQYF.

The J gene is TRBJ2-5, the V gene TRBV4-1; D is unresolved. The CDR3 is made up of 13 amino acids. Trimming took 4 bases from V and 5 from J, leaving 11 bases between them. Germline assignment: CDR1 MGHRA and CDR2 YSYEKL. The CDR3 loop reads CASSPVLSETQYF. DNA for the CDR3: TGCGCCAGCAGCCCGGTTTTATCGGAGACCCAGTACTTC.

The rearrangement links TRBV5-1 to TRBJ2-1, with 7 bases fitting TRBD1. The CDR3 loop spans 15 amino acids. Germline loops: CDR1 SGHRS, CDR2 YFSETQ. V was pared by 4 bases and J by 2 bases, with 6 bases of the junction left unmatched. The CDR3 sequence is CASSRGTAPYNEQFF. The DNA of the CDR3 is TGCGCCAGCAGCCGTGGGACAGCCCCCTACAATGAGCAGTTCTTC.

This clone was recorded only once. CDR3 nucleotides: TGCGCCAGCAGTGAGAGGCGGGAGTTAAACGAGCAGTACTTC. This encodes CASSERRELNEQYF. The chain has TRBV10-2 and TRBJ2-7; 7 nucleotides line up with TRBD2. With 2 bases clipped from V and 5 bases from J, the junction kept 6 bases outside the gene matches. This CDR3 region has 14 residues. CDR1 WSHSY and CDR2 SAAADI come from the germline V gene.

The rearrangement joins TRBV28 to TRBJ1-5; 8 bases agree with TRBD1. This CDR3 comprises 14 residues. Germline V lookup: CDR1 MDHEN, CDR2 SYDVKM. Unmatched junction bases numbered 4, after V lost 2 bases and J lost 7 bases. CDR3 nucleotide sequence: TGTGCCAGCAGTTTACAGGGGGCCTGGCAGCCCCAGCATTTT. Translated, it gives CASSLQGAWQPQHF.

V gene TRBV7-3 combines with J gene TRBJ1-1; no definite D call. Germline lookup yields CDR1 SGHTA and CDR2 FQGTGA. V lost 2 bases and J 0 bases, leaving 7 bases between the germline ends. This CDR3 spans 14 amino acids. CDR3 in amino acids: CASSLEFMNTEAFF. CDR3 coding DNA: TGTGCCAGCAGCTTAGAGTTCATGAACACTGAAGCTTTCTTT.

This clone was seen only a few times. J is TRBJ1-1 and V is TRBV9; perhaps TRBD1 as D (5 bases). The CDR3 runs 12 residues. Deletions cut 3 bases from V and 3 bases from J, with 6 bases between. The germline V gene encodes CDR1 SGDLS and CDR2 YYNGEE. The DNA of the CDR3 is TGTGCCAGCAGCGCAGGGTACACTGAAGCTTTCTTT. Its translation: CASSAGYTEAFF.

This chain joins TRBV5-4 and TRBJ1-1; the D is unclear. Germline V gives CDR1 SGHNT, CDR2 YYREEE (reference sequence). The CDR3 is 15 amino acids. Trimming pared 4 bases from V and 6 bases from J, leaving 19 bases between. CDR3 amino acids: CASSPTGWGFAEAFF. Here the CDR3 DNA reads TGTGCCAGCAGCCCGACGGGGTGGGGATTCGCTGAAGCTTTCTTT.